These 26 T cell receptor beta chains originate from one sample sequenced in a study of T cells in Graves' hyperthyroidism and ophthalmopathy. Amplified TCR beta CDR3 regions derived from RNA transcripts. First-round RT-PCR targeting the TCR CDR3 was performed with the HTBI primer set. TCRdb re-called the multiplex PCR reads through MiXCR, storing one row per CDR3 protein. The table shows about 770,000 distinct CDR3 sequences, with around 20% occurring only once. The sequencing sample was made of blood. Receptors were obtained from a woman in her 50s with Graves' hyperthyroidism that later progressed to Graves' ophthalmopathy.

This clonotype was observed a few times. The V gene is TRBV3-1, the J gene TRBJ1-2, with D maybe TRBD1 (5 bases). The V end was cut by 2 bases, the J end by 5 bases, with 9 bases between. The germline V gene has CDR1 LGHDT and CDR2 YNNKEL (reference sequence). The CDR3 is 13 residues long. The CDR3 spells CASSQPDSYGYTF. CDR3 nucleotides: TGTGCCAGCAGCCAACCCGACAGTTATGGCTACACCTTC. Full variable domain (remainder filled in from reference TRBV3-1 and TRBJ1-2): DTAVSQTPKYLVTQMGNDKSIKCEQNLGHDTMYWYKQDSKKFLKIMFSYNNKELIINETVPNRFSPKSPDKAHLNLHINSLELGDSAVYFCASSQPDSYGYTFGSGTRLTVV.

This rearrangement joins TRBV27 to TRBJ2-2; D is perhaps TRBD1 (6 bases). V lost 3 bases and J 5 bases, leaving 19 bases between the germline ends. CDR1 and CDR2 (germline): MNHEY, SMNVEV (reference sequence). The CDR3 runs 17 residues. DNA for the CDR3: TGTGCCAGCAGTTTCCCGACGCAGGGGTTAGATACCGGGGAGCTGTTTTTT. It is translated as CASSFPTQGLDTGELFF.

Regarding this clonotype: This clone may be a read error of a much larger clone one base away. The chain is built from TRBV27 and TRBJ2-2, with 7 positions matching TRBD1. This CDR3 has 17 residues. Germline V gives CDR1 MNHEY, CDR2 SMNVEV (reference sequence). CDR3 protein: CASSLSGGERDTGELVF. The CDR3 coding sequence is TGTGCCAGCAGTTTATCAGGGGGCGAGAGGGACACCGGGGAGCTGGTTTTT.

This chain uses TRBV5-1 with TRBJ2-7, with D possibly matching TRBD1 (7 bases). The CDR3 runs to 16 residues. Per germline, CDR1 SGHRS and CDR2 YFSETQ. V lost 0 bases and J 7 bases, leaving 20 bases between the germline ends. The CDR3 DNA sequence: TGCGCCAGCAGCTTGGAAGTTACCCAGGGGGGTTGGGAGCAGTACTTC. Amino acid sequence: CASSLEVTQGGWEQYF. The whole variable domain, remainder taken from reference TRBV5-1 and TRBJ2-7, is KAGVTQTPRYLIKTRGQQVTLSCSPISGHRSVSWYQQTPGQGLQFLFEYFSETQRNKGNFPGRFSGRQFSNSRSEMNVSTLELGDSALYLCASSLEVTQGGWEQYFGPGTRLTVT.

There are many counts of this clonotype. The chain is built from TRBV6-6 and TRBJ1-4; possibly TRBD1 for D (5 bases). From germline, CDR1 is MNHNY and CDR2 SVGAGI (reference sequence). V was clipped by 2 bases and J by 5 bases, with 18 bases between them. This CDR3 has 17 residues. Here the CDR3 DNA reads TGTGCCAGCAGTTACGGGAGACCGGGACTGGGAAATGAAAAACTGTTTTTT. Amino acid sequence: CASSYGRPGLGNEKLFF.

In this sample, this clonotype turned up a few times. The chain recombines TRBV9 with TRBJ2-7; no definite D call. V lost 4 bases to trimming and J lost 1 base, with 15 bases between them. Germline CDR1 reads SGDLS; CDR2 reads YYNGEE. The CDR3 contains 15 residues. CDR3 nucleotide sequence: TGTGCCAGCAGCCCTTTCGGTGAGGATTCCTACGAGCAGTACTTC. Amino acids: CASSPFGEDSYEQYF. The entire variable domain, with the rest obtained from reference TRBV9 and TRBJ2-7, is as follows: DSGVTQTPKHLITATGQRVTLRCSPRSGDLSVYWYQQSLDQGLQFLIQYYNGEERAKGNILERFSAQQFPDLHSELNLSSLELGDSALYFCASSPFGEDSYEQYFGPGTRLTVT.

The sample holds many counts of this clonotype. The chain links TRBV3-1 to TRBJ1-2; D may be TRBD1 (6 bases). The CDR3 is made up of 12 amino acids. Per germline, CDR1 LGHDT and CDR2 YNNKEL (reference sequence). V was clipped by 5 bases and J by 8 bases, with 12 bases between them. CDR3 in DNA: TGTGCCAGCAGCAGGACAGCGGGCGGCTACACCTTC. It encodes CASSRTAGGYTF.

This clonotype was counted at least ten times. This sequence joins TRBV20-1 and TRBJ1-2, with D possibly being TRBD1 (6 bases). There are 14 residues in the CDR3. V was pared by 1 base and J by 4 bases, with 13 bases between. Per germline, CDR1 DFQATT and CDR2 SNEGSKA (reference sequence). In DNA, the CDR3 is TGCAGTGCTAGAGTCCGGACAGATCCCTATGGCTACACCTTC. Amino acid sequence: CSARVRTDPYGYTF.

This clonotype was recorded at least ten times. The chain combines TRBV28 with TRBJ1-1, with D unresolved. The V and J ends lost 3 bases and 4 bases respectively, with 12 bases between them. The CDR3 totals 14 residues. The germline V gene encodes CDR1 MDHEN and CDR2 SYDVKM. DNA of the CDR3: TGTGCCAGCAGTTTCGCCAACCCAGCCACTGAAGCTTTCTTT. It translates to CASSFANPATEAFF.

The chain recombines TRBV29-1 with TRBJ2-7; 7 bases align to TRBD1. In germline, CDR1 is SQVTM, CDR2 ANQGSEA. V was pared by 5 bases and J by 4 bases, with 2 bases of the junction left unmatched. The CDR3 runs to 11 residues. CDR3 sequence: CSVHRGYEQYF. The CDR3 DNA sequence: TGCAGCGTTCACAGGGGATACGAGCAGTACTTC.

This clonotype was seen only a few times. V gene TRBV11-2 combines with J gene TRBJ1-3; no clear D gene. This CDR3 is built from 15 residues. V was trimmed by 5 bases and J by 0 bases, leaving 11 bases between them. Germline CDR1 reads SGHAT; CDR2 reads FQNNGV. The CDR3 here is CASSTDVHSGNTIYF. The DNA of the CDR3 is TGTGCCAGCAGCACAGACGTACACTCTGGAAACACCATATATTTT.

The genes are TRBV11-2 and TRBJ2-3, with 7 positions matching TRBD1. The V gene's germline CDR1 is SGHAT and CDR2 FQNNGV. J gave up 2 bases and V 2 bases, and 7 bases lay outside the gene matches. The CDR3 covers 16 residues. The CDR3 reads CASSLTRGPSTDTQYF. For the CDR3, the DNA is TGTGCCAGCAGCTTAACGAGGGGGCCCTCCACAGATACGCAGTATTTT.

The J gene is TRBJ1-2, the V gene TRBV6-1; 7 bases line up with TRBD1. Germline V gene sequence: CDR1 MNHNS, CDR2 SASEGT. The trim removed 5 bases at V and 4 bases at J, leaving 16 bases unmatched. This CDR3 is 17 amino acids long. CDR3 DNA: TGTGCCAGCAGTTCTAAACAGGGGCCTCGAGGCGGCTATGGCTACACCTTC. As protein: CASSSKQGPRGGYGYTF.

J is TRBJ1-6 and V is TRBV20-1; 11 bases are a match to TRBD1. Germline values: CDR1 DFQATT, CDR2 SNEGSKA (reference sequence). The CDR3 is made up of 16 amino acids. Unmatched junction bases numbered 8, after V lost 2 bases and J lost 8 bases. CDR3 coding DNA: TGCAGTGCTAGAAACACCGGGACAGGGGGTTATTCACCCCTCCACTTT. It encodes CSARNTGTGGYSPLHF.

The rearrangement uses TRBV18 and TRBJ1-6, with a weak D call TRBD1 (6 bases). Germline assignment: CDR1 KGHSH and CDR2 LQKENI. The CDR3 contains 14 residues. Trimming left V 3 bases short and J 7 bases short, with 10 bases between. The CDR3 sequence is CASSPGQKNSPLHF. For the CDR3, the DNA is TGTGCCAGCTCACCGGGACAAAAAAATTCACCCCTCCACTTT.

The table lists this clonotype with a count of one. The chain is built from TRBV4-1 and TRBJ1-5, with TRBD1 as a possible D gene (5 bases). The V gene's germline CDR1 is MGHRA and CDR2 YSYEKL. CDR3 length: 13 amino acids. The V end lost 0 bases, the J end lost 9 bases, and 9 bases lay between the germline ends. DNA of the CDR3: TGCGCCAGCAGCCAAGATAGGACAAGGCCCCAGCATTTT. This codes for CASSQDRTRPQHF.

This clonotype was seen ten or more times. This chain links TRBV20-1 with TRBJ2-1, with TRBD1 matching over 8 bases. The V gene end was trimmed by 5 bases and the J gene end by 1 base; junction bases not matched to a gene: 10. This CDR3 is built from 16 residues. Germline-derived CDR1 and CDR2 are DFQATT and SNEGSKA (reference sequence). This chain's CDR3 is CSAVDRGRSSYNEQFF. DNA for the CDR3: TGCAGTGCTGTCGACAGGGGCCGGTCATCCTACAATGAGCAGTTCTTC.

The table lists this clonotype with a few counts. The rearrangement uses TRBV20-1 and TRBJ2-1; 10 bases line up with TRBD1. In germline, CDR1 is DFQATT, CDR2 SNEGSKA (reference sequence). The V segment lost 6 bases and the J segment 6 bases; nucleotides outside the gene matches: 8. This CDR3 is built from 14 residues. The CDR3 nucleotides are TGCAGTGCCGAAGGAGGGACAGGGGTCAATGAGCAGTTCTTC. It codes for CSAEGGTGVNEQFF.

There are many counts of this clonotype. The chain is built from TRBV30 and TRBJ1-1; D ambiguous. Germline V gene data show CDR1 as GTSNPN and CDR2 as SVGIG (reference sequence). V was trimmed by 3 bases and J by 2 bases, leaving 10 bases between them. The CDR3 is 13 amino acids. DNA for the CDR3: TGTGCCTGGAGCCCTGGCACAAACACTGAAGCTTTCTTT. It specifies CAWSPGTNTEAFF.

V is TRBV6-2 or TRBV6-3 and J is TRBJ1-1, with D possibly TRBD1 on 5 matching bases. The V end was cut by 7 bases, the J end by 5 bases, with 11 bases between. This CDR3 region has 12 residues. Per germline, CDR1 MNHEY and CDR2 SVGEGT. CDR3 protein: CASTSGKTEAFF. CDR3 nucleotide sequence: TGTGCCAGCACCTCAGGGAAAACTGAAGCTTTCTTT.

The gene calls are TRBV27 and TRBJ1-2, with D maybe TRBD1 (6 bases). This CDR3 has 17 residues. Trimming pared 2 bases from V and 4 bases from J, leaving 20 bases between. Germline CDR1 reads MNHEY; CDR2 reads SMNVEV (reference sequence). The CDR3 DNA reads TGTGCCAGCAGTTTAAGGCCGCCCGGGGACAAGGGCTATGGCTACACCTTC. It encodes CASSLRPPGDKGYGYTF.

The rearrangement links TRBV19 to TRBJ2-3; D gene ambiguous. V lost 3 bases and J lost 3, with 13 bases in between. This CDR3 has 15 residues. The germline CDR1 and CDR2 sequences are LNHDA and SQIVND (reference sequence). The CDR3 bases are TGTGCCAGTAGTATTCGGCGCGGTGGAACAGATACGCAGTATTTT. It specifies CASSIRRGGTDTQYF. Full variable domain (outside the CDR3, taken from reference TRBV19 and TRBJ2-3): DGGITQSPKYLFRKEGQNVTLSCEQNLNHDAMYWYRQDPGQGLRLIYYSQIVNDFQKGDIAEGYSVSREKKESFPLTVTSAQKNPTAFYLCASSIRRGGTDTQYFGPGTRLTVL.

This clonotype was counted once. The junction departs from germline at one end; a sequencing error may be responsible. CDR3 sequence (DNA): TGTGCCATCAGTCGGGGGGTTCGCACAGATACGCAGTATTTT. This sequence encodes CAISRGVRTDTQYF. The chain uses TRBV12-3 or TRBV12-4 and TRBJ2-3; 7 bases are shared with TRBD2. There are 14 residues in the CDR3.

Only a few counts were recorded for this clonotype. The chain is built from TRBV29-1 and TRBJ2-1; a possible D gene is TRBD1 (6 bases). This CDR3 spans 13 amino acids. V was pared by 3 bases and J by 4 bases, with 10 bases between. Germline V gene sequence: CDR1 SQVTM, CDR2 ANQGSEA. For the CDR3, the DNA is TGCAGCGTTGATAGGACAGCTTACAATGAGCAGTTCTTC. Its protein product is CSVDRTAYNEQFF.

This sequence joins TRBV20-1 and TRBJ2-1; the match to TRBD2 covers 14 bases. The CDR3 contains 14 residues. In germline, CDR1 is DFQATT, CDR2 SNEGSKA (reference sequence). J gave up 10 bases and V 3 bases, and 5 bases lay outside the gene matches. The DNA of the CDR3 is TGCAGTGCTAGGGGGACTAGCGGGGGAAGAGAGCAGTTCTTC. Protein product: CSARGTSGGREQFF.

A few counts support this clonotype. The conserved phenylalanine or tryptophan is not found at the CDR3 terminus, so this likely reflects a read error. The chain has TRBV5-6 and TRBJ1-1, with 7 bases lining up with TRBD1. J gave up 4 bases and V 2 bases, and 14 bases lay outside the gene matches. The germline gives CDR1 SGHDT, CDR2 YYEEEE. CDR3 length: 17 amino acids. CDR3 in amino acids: CASSFASTGSKGTEAFL. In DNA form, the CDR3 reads TGTGCCAGCAGCTTCGCATCGACAGGGTCTAAGGGCACTGAAGCTTTCCTT.